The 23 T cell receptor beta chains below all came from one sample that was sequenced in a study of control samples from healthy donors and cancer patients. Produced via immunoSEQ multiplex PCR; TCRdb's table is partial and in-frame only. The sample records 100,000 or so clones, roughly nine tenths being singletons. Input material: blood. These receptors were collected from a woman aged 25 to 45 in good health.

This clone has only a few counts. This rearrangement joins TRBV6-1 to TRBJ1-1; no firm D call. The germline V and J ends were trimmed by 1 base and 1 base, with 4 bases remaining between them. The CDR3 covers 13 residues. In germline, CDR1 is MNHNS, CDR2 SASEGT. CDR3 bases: TGTGCCAGCAGTGAAGGGGAGAACACTGAAGCTTTCTTT. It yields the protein CASSEGENTEAFF.

The CDR3 is CASSRNRDFGELFF. The CDR3 DNA reads as TGTGCCAGCAGCAGGAACAGGGACTTCGGGGAGCTGTTTTTT. V gene TRBV9 combines with J gene TRBJ2-2, with D perhaps assigned TRBD1 or TRBD2 (6 bases each). Germline lookup yields CDR1 SGDLS and CDR2 YYNGEE. The CDR3 is 14 residues long. V lost 4 bases, J lost 7 bases, and 14 bases lay in between. The variable domain in full, completed from reference TRBV9 and TRBJ2-2, reads DSGVTQTPKHLITATGQRVTLRCSPRSGDLSVYWYQQSLDQGLQFLIQYYNGEERAKGNILERFSAQQFPDLHSELNLSSLELGDSALYFCASSRNRDFGELFFGEGSRLTVL.

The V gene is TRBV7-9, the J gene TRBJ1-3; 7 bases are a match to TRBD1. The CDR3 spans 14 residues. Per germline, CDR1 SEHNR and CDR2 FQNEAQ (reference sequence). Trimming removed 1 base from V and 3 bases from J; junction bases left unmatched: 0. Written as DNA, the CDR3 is TGTGCCAGCAGCTTAGGGACAGGTGGAAACACCATATATTTT. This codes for CASSLGTGGNTIYF.

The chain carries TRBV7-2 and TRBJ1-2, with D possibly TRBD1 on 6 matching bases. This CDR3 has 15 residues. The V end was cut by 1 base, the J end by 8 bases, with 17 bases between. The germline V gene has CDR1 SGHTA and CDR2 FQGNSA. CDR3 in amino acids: CASSLETGLTMGYTF. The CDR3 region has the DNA TGTGCCAGCAGCTTAGAGACAGGCTTAACTATGGGCTACACCTTC.

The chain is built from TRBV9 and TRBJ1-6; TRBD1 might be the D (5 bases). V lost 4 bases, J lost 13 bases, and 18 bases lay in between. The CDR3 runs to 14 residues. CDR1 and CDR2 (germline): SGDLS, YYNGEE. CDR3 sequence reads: CASSSQGQQAPLHF. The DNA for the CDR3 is TGTGCCAGCAGCTCCCAAGGGCAACAGGCTCCCCTCCACTTT.

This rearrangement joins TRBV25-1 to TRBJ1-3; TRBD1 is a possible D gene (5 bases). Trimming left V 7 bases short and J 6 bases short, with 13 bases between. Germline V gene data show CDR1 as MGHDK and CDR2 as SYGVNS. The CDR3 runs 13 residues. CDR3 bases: TGTGCCAGCATGGGGGTATCCGAAAACACCATATATTTT. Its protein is CASMGVSENTIYF.

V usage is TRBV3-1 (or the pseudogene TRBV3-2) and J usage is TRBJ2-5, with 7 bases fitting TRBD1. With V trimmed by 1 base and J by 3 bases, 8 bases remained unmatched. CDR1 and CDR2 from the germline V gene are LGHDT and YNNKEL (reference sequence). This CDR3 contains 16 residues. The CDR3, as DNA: TGTGCCAGCAGCCAAGTAGGCACAGGGGTTAAAGAGACCCAGTACTTC. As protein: CASSQVGTGVKETQYF.

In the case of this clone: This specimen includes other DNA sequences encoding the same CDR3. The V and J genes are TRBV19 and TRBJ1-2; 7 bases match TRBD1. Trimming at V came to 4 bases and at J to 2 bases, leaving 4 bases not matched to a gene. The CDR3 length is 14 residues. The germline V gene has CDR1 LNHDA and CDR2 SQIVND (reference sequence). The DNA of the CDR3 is TGTGCCAGTAGTAGGGGACAGCTAAACTATGGCTACACCTTC. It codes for CASSRGQLNYGYTF.

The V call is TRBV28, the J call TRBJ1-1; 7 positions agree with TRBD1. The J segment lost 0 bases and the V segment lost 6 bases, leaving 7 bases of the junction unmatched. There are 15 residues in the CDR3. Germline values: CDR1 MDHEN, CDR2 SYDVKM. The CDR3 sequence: CASRRPGTVNTEAFF. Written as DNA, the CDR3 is TGTGCCAGCAGGCGTCCCGGGACAGTGAACACTGAAGCTTTCTTT.

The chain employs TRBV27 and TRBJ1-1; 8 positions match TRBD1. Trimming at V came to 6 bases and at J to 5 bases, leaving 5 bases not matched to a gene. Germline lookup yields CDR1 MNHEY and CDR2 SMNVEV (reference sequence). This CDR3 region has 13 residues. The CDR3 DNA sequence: TGTGCCAGCAGGGCAGGGGGCATGACTGAAGCTTTCTTT. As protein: CASRAGGMTEAFF.

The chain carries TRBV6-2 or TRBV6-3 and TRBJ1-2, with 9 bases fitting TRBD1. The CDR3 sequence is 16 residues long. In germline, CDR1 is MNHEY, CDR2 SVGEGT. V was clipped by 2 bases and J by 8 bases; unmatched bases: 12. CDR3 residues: CASSYDPRTGAYGYTF. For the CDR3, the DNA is TGTGCCAGCAGTTACGACCCCAGGACAGGGGCATACGGCTACACCTTC.

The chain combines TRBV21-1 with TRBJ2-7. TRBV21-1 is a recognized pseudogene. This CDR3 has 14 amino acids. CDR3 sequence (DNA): TGTGCCAGCAGCATCTTCGGACCGACCTACGAGCAGTACTTC. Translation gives CASSIFGPTYEQYF.

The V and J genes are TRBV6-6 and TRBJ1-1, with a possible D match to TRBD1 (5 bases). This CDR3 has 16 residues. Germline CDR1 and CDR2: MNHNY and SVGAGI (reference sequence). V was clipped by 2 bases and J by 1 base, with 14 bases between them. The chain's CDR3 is CASSYRRGRTNTEAFF. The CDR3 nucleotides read TGTGCCAGCAGTTACAGGCGGGGACGGACGAACACTGAAGCTTTCTTT.

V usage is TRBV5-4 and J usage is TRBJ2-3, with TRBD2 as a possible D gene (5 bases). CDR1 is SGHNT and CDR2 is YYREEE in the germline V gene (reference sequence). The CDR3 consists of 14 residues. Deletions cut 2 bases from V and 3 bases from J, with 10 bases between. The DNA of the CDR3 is TGTGCCAGCAGCTTATCGCCGGGAACAGATACGCAGTATTTT. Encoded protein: CASSLSPGTDTQYF.

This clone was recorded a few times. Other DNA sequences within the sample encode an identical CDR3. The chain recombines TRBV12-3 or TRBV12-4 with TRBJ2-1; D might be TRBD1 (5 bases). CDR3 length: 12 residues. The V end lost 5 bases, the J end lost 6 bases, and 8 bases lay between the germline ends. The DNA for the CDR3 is TGTGCCAGCAGTCAGGGAACCAATGAGCAGTTCTTC. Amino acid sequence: CASSQGTNEQFF.

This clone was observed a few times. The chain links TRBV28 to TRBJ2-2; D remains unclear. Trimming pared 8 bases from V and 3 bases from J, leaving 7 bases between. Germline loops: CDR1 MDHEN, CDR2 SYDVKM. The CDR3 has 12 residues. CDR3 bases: TGTGCCAGCTTCTCCTACACCGGGGAGCTGTTTTTT. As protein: CASFSYTGELFF.

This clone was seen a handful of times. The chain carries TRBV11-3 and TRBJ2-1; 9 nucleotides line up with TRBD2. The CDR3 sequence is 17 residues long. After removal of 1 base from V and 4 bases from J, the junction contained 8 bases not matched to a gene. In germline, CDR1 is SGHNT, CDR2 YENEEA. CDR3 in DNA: TGTGCCAGCAGCTTAGGACGAGCGGGGGGCCTTTACAATGAGCAGTTCTTC. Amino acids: CASSLGRAGGLYNEQFF. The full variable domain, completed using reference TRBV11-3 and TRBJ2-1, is EAGVVQSPRYKIIEKKQPVAFWCNPISGHNTLYWYLQNLGQGPELLIRYENEEAVDDSQLPKDRFSAERLKGVDSTLKIQPAELGDSAVYLCASSLGRAGGLYNEQFFGPGTRLTVL.

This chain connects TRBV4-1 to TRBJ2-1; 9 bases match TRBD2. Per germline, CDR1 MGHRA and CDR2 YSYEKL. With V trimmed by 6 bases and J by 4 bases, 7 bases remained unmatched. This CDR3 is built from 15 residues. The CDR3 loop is CASRKLAGVYNEQFF. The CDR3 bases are TGCGCCAGCAGAAAACTAGCGGGTGTTTACAATGAGCAGTTCTTC.

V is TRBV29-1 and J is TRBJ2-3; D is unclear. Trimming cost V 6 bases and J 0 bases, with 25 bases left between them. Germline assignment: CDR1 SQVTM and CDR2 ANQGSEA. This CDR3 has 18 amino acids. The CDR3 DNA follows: TGCAGCGTCCGAGGCGGCACAGCGCAACGCCTTAGCACAGATACGCAGTATTTT. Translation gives CSVRGGTAQRLSTDTQYF.

CDR3 bases: TGCGCCAGCAGCCAAGTGGTGACTGCTAACTATGGCTACACCTTC. Residues: CASSQVVTANYGYTF. The gene calls are TRBV4-1 and TRBJ1-2; D remains unclear. The CDR3 spans 15 residues. V lost 1 base and J 0 bases, leaving 9 bases between the germline ends. Looked up from germline, CDR1 is MGHRA and CDR2 is YSYEKL.

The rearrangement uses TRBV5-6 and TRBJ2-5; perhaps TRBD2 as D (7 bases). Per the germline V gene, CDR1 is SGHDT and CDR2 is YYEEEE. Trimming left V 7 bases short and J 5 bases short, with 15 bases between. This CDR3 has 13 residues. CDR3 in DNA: TGTGCCAGCGGGGCGGGGGCTACGGAGACCCAGTACTTC. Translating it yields CASGAGATETQYF.

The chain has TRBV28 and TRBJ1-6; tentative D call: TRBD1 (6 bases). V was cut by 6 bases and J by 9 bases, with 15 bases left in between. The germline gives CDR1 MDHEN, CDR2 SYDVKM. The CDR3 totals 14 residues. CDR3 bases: TGTGCCAGCAGCCTGGACAGCCCCCCTTCACCCCTCCACTTT. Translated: CASSLDSPPSPLHF.

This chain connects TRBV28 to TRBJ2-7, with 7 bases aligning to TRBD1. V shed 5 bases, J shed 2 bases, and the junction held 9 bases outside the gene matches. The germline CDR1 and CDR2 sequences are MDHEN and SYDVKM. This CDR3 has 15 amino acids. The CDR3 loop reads CASSPHGTAAYEQYF. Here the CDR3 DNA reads TGTGCCAGCAGTCCTCACGGGACAGCCGCCTACGAGCAGTACTTC. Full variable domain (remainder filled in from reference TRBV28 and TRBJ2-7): DVKVTQSSRYLVKRTGEKVFLECVQDMDHENMFWYRQDPGLGLRLIYFSYDVKMKEKGDIPEGYSVSREKKERFSLILESASTNQTSMYLCASSPHGTAAYEQYFGPGTRLTVT.